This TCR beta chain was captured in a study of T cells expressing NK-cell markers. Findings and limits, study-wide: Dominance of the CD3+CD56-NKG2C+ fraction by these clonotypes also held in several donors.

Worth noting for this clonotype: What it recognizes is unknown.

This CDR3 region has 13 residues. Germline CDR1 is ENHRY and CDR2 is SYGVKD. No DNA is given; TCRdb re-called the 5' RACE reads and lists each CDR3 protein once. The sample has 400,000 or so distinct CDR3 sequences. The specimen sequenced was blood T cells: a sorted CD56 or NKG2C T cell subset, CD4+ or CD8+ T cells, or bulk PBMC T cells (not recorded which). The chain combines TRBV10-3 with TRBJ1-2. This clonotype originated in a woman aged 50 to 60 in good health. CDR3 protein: CAISDPADYGYTF.